These 22 T cell receptor beta chains were all obtained from the same sample, sequenced in a study of blood T cells in healthy people across ages. The second PCR ran roughly 7 to 12 cycles with a sample-barcoded 5' primer and J-beta primers. MiXCR, run by TCRdb on the 5' RACE reads, gives a single entry per CDR3 protein. The sample includes 780,000 or so distinct CDR3 sequences, roughly 50% of them seen just once. Material for sequencing was blood. The source of these receptors is an elderly man in good health.

V and J are TRBV7-8 and TRBJ2-3; 11 bases match TRBD2. Trimming cost V 6 bases and J 1 base; bases outside gene matches: 9. The germline V gene has CDR1 SGHVS and CDR2 FQNEAQ. The CDR3 contains 17 residues. The CDR3 nucleotides read TGTGCCAGCAGATCTCCGGGACTAGCGGCTCGCACAGATACGCAGTATTTT. It yields the protein CASRSPGLAARTDTQYF.

Remarks on this clonotype: One junction end disagrees with the germline gene, perhaps due to a read error. The V call is TRBV5-1, the J call TRBJ2-5; 12 bases align to TRBD2. Germline values: CDR1 SGHRS, CDR2 YFSETQ. This CDR3 comprises 16 residues. CDR3 in amino acids: CASSPGLAGTQETQYF. The CDR3 bases are TGTGCCAGCAGTCCCGGACTAGCGGGGACTCAAGAGACCCAGTACTTC.

This clonotype was recorded once. This chain uses TRBV20-1 with TRBJ2-5; perhaps TRBD1 as D (5 bases). TRBJ2-7 matches the DNA end more closely, so the J call is doubtful. The germline gives CDR1 DFQATT, CDR2 SNEGSKA (reference sequence). The CDR3 is made up of 15 amino acids. DNA of the CDR3: TGCAGTGCTAGATCGAACAGGTTCAATTCCCACGAGCAGTACTTC. Encoded protein: CSARSNRFNSHEQYF.

The chain combines TRBV20-1 with TRBJ2-7; TRBD2 aligns across 7 bases. The germline gives CDR1 DFQATT, CDR2 SNEGSKA (reference sequence). V dropped 0 bases and J dropped 7; count of bases not matched to a gene: 9. This CDR3 spans 14 amino acids. Written as DNA, the CDR3 is TGCAGTGCTAGAGAAGGGAGGGCTCCTCTGGAGCAGTACTTC. Its translation: CSAREGRAPLEQYF.

This clonotype appeared a few times. The gene calls are TRBV6-1 and TRBJ2-1; D gene ambiguous. The CDR3 has 14 amino acids. Germline V gene data show CDR1 as MNHNS and CDR2 as SASEGT. Trimming removed 5 bases from V and 3 bases from J, with 11 bases in between. The CDR3 nucleotides read TGTGCCAGCAGTTTAGCCGGGTACTACAATGAGCAGTTCTTC. This gives the protein CASSLAGYYNEQFF.

This clonotype was counted between two and nine times. The chain carries TRBV5-1 and TRBJ1-1; 9 bases agree with TRBD1. With 3 bases clipped from V and 1 base from J, the junction kept 4 bases outside the gene matches. Germline CDR1 is SGHRS and CDR2 is YFSETQ. This CDR3 spans 15 amino acids. Here the CDR3 reads CASSSWTGENTEAFF. The CDR3 DNA follows: TGCGCCAGCAGCTCGTGGACAGGGGAGAACACTGAAGCTTTCTTT.

The chain carries TRBV5-4 and TRBJ2-7; tentative D call: TRBD1 (5 bases). V dropped 5 bases and J dropped 2 bases, with 17 bases sitting between them. Germline CDR1 and CDR2: SGHNT and YYREEE (reference sequence). CDR3 length: 15 residues. CDR3 loop: CASSLSTGNAYEQYF. The CDR3 coding sequence is TGTGCCAGCAGTCTTTCAACAGGAAATGCCTACGAGCAGTACTTC. Supplemented by reference TRBV5-4 and TRBJ2-7, the full variable domain reads ETGVTQSPTHLIKTRGQQVTLRCSSQSGHNTVSWYQQALGQGPQFIFQYYREEENGRGNFPPRFSGLQFPNYSSELNVNALELDDSALYLCASSLSTGNAYEQYFGPGTRLTVT.

This clonotype was observed a few times. The chain employs TRBV7-9 and TRBJ1-1; the match to TRBD1 covers 7 bases. The CDR3 covers 14 residues. Germline trimming cut 5 bases from V and 1 base from J; bases unmatched to any gene: 4. The germline V gene has CDR1 SEHNR and CDR2 FQNEAQ (reference sequence). CDR3 nucleotides: TGTGCCAGCAGCCCTCGGACAGGGAACACTGAAGCTTTCTTT. Protein product: CASSPRTGNTEAFF. Full variable domain (outside the CDR3, taken from reference TRBV7-9 and TRBJ1-1): DTGVSQNPRHKITKRGQNVTFRCDPISEHNRLYWYRQTLGQGPEFLTYFQNEAQLEKSRLLSDRFSAERPKGSFSTLEIQRTEQGDSAMYLCASSPRTGNTEAFFGQGTRLTVV.

J is TRBJ2-5 and V is TRBV10-3; D is possibly TRBD1 (6 bases). V was pared by 4 bases and J by 11 bases, with 20 bases between. Germline V gene sequence: CDR1 ENHRY, CDR2 SYGVKD. The CDR3 is 14 residues long. The CDR3 sequence is CAISADRQEHEQYF. DNA for the CDR3: TGTGCCATCAGTGCCGACCGACAGGAGCATGAGCAGTACTTC.

V is TRBV7-6 and J is TRBJ2-3; D is perhaps TRBD1 or TRBD2 (5 bases each). V was clipped by 3 bases and J by 8 bases, with 24 bases between them. The CDR3 has 17 amino acids. Germline values: CDR1 SGHVS, CDR2 FNYEAQ. The CDR3 sequence is CASSLFEGKTFWGTQYF. The CDR3 nucleotides are TGTGCCAGCAGCTTGTTTGAGGGGAAGACTTTTTGGGGTACGCAGTATTTT.

V is TRBV20-1 and J is TRBJ2-7, with D unclear. Germline V gene sequence: CDR1 DFQATT, CDR2 SNEGSKA (reference sequence). Between the trimmed V and J ends, which lost 1 base and 0 bases, there was a span of 13 bases. CDR3 size: 15 residues. In nucleotides, the CDR3 is TGCAGTGCTAGAGTGAGTTTTTTCAGCTCCTACGAGCAGTACTTC. It specifies CSARVSFFSSYEQYF.

This clonotype has just a few counts. For the CDR3, the DNA is TGTGCCAGCAGTCCCACAAGGCCCTACGAGCAGTACTTC. Translated, it gives CASSPTRPYEQYF. The chain couples TRBV27 to TRBJ2-7; unclear D gene. The CDR3 loop spans 13 amino acids. Germline loops: CDR1 MNHEY, CDR2 SMNVEV (reference sequence). Trimming removed 5 bases at V and 2 bases at J, with 10 bases between.

The chain couples TRBV28 to TRBJ1-4, with TRBD1 as a possible D gene (5 bases). Germline V gene lookup returns CDR1 MDHEN and CDR2 SYDVKM. Between the trimmed V and J ends, which lost 1 base and 0 bases, there was a span of 9 bases. The CDR3 contains 16 residues. The CDR3 DNA reads TGTGCCAGCAGTTTATTGGGGGGGGCAACTAATGAAAAACTGTTTTTT. Its translation: CASSLLGGATNEKLFF.

In this sample, this clonotype turned up a few times. This chain connects TRBV14 to TRBJ2-6, with 7 bases identical to TRBD1. V shed 5 bases, J shed 2 bases, and the junction held 6 bases outside the gene matches. The length of the CDR3 is 16 residues. In germline, CDR1 is SGHDN, CDR2 FVKESK. CDR3 sequence reads: CASSDLDRAGANVLTF. In DNA, the CDR3 is TGTGCCAGCAGCGACCTCGACAGGGCTGGGGCCAACGTCCTGACTTTC.

The rearrangement joins TRBV5-1 to TRBJ2-2; no clear D. Germline values: CDR1 SGHRS, CDR2 YFSETQ. Trimming removed 4 bases at V and 8 bases at J, with 12 bases between. This CDR3 region has 13 residues. The CDR3 coding sequence is TGCGCCAGCAGCAATGGCGTCGAGGGGGAGCTGTTTTTT. Translation: CASSNGVEGELFF.

Comment on this clonotype: A read error may account for a junction end that differs from germline. This chain connects TRBV10-3 to TRBJ2-3; 11 bases match TRBD1. CDR3 length equals 15 residues. CDR1 and CDR2 from the germline V gene are ENHRY and SYGVKD. The CDR3: CAISVGQGDTGTQYF. The DNA of the CDR3 is TGTGCCATCAGTGTGGGACAGGGGGATACAGGTACGCAGTATTTT.

The chain is built from TRBV29-1 and TRBJ1-2; possible D gene TRBD1, 6 bases. Between the trimmed V and J ends, which lost 4 bases and 11 bases, there was a span of 11 bases. Germline CDR1 and CDR2: SQVTM and ANQGSEA. The CDR3 sequence is 10 residues long. For the CDR3, the DNA is TGCAGCGTTGGACAGGAACAATACACCTTC. This codes for CSVGQEQYTF.

V is TRBV5-6 and J is TRBJ2-4; D perhaps matches TRBD1 (5 bases). The V gene's germline CDR1 is SGHDT and CDR2 YYEEEE. This CDR3 is 15 amino acids long. Trimming left V 6 bases short and J 1 base short, with 14 bases between. The CDR3 protein is CASTTPGLAKNIQYF. Here the CDR3 DNA reads TGTGCCAGCACCACCCCAGGGCTGGCCAAAAACATTCAGTACTTC.

The rearrangement uses TRBV5-1 and TRBJ2-5; maybe TRBD2 (6 bases). The CDR3 is 16 residues long. V was pared by 3 bases and J by 11 bases, with 26 bases between. The germline V gene encodes CDR1 SGHRS and CDR2 YFSETQ. The CDR3 DNA sequence: TGCGCCAGCAGCTCCTCGGAGGGGCGCGGTTACAATGAGCAGTACTTC. This translates into CASSSSEGRGYNEQYF.

This clonotype was detected a few times. V gene TRBV29-1 combines with J gene TRBJ2-3; D is ambiguous. Trimming removed 7 bases from V and 0 bases from J, with 8 bases in between. Germline CDR1 reads SQVTM; CDR2 reads ANQGSEA. The CDR3 totals 12 residues. The CDR3 DNA is TGCAGCGCCCAAGCGAGCACAGATACGCAGTATTTT. This sequence encodes CSAQASTDTQYF.

The J gene is TRBJ2-4, the V gene TRBV13; perhaps TRBD2 as D (6 bases). CDR1 is PRHDT and CDR2 is FYEKMQ in the germline V gene (reference sequence). The ends were cut back, 5 bases at V and 13 bases at J, with 21 bases in the middle. The CDR3 contains 14 residues. The CDR3 loop is CASSPRDLLGQQYF. CDR3 in DNA: TGTGCCAGCAGCCCCCGGGACTTACTAGGGCAGCAGTACTTC.

This clonotype was seen a handful of times. This sequence joins TRBV24-1 and TRBJ2-4; D unresolved. The J call is uncertain, as TRBJ2-7 better fits the DNA end. CDR1 and CDR2 from the germline V gene are KGHDR and SFDVKD. The CDR3 is made up of 14 amino acids. The CDR3 sequence is CATSDLGDRREQYF. DNA for the CDR3: TGTGCCACCAGTGATTTGGGAGATCGACGCGAGCAGTACTTC.